Following are 5 T cell receptor beta chains from one sample sequenced in a study of T cell repertoires in cytomegalovirus infection. TCRdb itself ran the reads through MiXCR, one entry per CDR3 protein. The sample holds approximately 320,000 distinct CDR3 sequences, over 7.5% seen once. Sample: PBMCs. These receptors all stem from a human donor in good health (CMV status not recorded). Some clones in this sample may be carry-over from other donors' samples.

There are many counts of this clonotype. The chain couples TRBV7-2 to TRBJ2-2; the match to TRBD2 covers 15 bases. This CDR3 is built from 17 residues. Looked up from germline, CDR1 is SGHTA and CDR2 is FQGNSA. The junction had 6 bases not matched to a gene; V was cut back by 5 bases and J by 5 bases. The CDR3 protein is CASSPWTSGGATGELFF. DNA of the CDR3: TGTGCCAGCAGCCCCTGGACTAGCGGGGGGGCGACCGGGGAGCTGTTTTTT.

This clonotype turned up a few times. The chain carries TRBV4-2 and TRBJ2-1, with D possibly called TRBD1 or TRBD2 (6 bases each). Trimming took off 0 bases at V and 1 base at J, with 19 bases between the two ends. The CDR3 length is 19 residues. Germline values: CDR1 LGHNA, CDR2 YNFKEQ. The CDR3 region has the DNA TGTGCCAGCAGCCAAGATAGGGGGGCCACAGGTAGATCCTACAATGAGCAGTTCTTC. Protein: CASSQDRGATGRSYNEQFF.

There are many counts of this clonotype. This chain uses TRBV28 with TRBJ1-2; the D gene is possibly TRBD1 (5 bases). Trimming took 3 bases from V and 4 from J, leaving 9 bases between them. Germline assignment: CDR1 MDHEN and CDR2 SYDVKM. This CDR3 is 13 amino acids long. The chain's CDR3 is CASSFAGVYGYTF. As DNA, the CDR3 is TGTGCCAGCAGTTTCGCGGGGGTCTATGGCTACACCTTC.

The table lists this clonotype with many counts. V usage is TRBV28 and J usage is TRBJ1-1; 9 bases are shared with TRBD1. J gave up 5 bases and V 6 bases, and 16 bases lay outside the gene matches. This CDR3 has 17 residues. Germline V gene sequence: CDR1 MDHEN, CDR2 SYDVKM. The CDR3 region has the DNA TGTGCCAGCAGCTCGCCCTCACCGGGACAGGGAATTACTGAAGCTTTCTTT. It translates to CASSSPSPGQGITEAFF.

This clonotype was recorded at least ten times. The chain links TRBV7-2 to TRBJ2-5; a weak D match, TRBD2 (6 bases). The germline V and J ends were trimmed by 3 bases and 5 bases, with 13 bases remaining between them. Germline CDR1 is SGHTA and CDR2 is FQGNSA. CDR3 size: 14 residues. The CDR3 loop is CASSFSGLGETQYF. In DNA, the CDR3 is TGTGCCAGCAGCTTCAGCGGGCTGGGGGAGACCCAGTACTTC.